The clone carrying this T cell receptor (beta chain) turned up a few times. What it binds is unknown. These data originate in a study of response to subunit inactivated influenza vaccine. Whole-study findings and limits: New T cells are recruited in small numbers by each seasonal influenza vaccination, according to the authors' suggestion.

MiXCR, applied by TCRdb to the RT-PCR reads, yields one record per CDR3 protein. Of hundreds of thousands of distinct CDR3 sequences in the sample, approximately 24% are singletons; the top ten hold 1.9%. This CDR3 has 13 amino acids. V gave up 0 bases and J gave up 7 bases, with 8 bases separating them. Germline-derived CDR1 and CDR2 are SGHAT and FQNNGV. The sequences come from CD4+ T cells sorted from PBMCs, collected 4 to 6 days after vaccination. The rearrangement uses TRBV11-2 and TRBJ2-3; no definite D call. This clonotype was sampled from a man aged 50 to 60 who received an inactivated influenza vaccine. The CDR3 nucleotides are TGTGCCAGCAGCTTAGACAGAGAAAATACGCAGTATTTT. It specifies CASSLDRENTQYF.